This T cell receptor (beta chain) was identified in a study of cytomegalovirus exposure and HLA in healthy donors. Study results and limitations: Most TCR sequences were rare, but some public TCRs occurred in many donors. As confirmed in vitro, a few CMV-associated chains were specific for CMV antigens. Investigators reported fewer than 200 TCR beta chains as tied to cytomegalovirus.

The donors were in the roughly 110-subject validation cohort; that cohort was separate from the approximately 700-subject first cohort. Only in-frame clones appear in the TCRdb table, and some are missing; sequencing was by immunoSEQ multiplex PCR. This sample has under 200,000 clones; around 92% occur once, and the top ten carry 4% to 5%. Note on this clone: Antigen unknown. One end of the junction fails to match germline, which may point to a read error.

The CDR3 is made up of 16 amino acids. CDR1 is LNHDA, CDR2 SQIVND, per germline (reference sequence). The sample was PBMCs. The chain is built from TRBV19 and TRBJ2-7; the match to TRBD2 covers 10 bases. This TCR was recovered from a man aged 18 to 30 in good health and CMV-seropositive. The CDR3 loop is CASSIGLAGESFEQYF. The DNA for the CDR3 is TGTGCCAGTAGTATAGGCCTAGCGGGAGAATCCTTCGAGCAGTACTTC.